These T cell receptor beta chains were read from a single sample in a study of T cell changes during pregnancy in multiple sclerosis. Profiled with immunoSEQ multiplex PCR; TCRdb holds only in-frame clones, not every one. This sample has around 62,000 clones, with roughly 88% found just once. Sample: peripheral blood, taken in the second trimester of pregnancy. The source of these receptors is a female donor in good health, enrolled as a control in a pregnancy study. The CDR3 runs from the conserved cysteine through the conserved F or W. Each record gives: D gene, clone size, V gene, J gene, CDR3 DNA, CDR3 protein. The D gene is left open where the match is weak. Where a row states a size, it is once, few, many or the class of an expanded clone; other rows omit it.

d_gene: -; abundance: once; v_gene: TRBV5-4; j_gene: TRBJ2-7; CDR3nt: TGTGCCAGCAGCTTCCGGGAAAACCTCTACGAGCAGTACTTC; CDR3aa: CASSFRENLYEQYF
d_gene: -; abundance: -; v_gene: TRBV2; j_gene: TRBJ1-2; CDR3nt: TGTGCCATCGGAGGGGGGGATCTTTATGGCTACACCTTC; CDR3aa: CAIGGGDLYGYTF
d_gene: -; abundance: -; v_gene: TRBV11-2; j_gene: TRBJ2-3; CDR3nt: TGTGCCAGCAGCATCACCGGGCAGGGTGGAGATACGCAGTATTTT; CDR3aa: CASSITGQGGDTQYF
d_gene: -; abundance: -; v_gene: TRBV6-6; j_gene: TRBJ2-5; CDR3nt: TGTGCCAGCAGTCTTCGGGAACCCATCGAGACCCAGTACTTC; CDR3aa: CASSLREPIETQYF
d_gene: TRBD1; abundance: -; v_gene: TRBV4-1; j_gene: TRBJ1-2; CDR3nt: TGCGCCAGCAGCCAAAGTGGACAGGGGGCTACGAGCAACTATGGCTACACCTTC; CDR3aa: CASSQSGQGATSNYGYTF
d_gene: -; abundance: -; v_gene: TRBV11-2; j_gene: TRBJ2-5; CDR3nt: TGTGCCAGCAGCTTAGACTCGGAGACCCAGTACTTC; CDR3aa: CASSLDSETQYF
d_gene: TRBD1; abundance: -; v_gene: TRBV14; j_gene: TRBJ2-5; CDR3nt: TGTGCCAGCAGCCAACGGACAGGGGGGGAGACCCAGTACTTC; CDR3aa: CASSQRTGGETQYF
d_gene: -; abundance: once; v_gene: TRBV19; j_gene: TRBJ1-1; CDR3nt: TGTGCCAGTAGTATAGATCTAAACCCGAACACTGAAGCTTTCTTT; CDR3aa: CASSIDLNPNTEAFF
d_gene: TRBD2; abundance: -; v_gene: TRBV2; j_gene: TRBJ2-1; CDR3nt: TGTGCCAGTCTCCGAACTAGCGGGGGGGCGAATGAGCAGTTCTTC; CDR3aa: CASLRTSGGANEQFF
d_gene: -; abundance: -; v_gene: TRBV14; j_gene: TRBJ2-7; CDR3nt: TGTGCCAGCAGCCACCAGTGGCCCTACGAGCAGTACTTC; CDR3aa: CASSHQWPYEQYF
d_gene: -; abundance: -; v_gene: TRBV30; j_gene: TRBJ2-5; CDR3nt: TGTGCCTGGAGTTTGGGGGGACAAGAGACCCAGTACTTC; CDR3aa: CAWSLGGQETQYF
d_gene: TRBD1; abundance: few; v_gene: TRBV28; j_gene: TRBJ1-2; CDR3nt: TGTGCCAGCAGTCCCGACAGGGCCTATGGCTACACCTTC; CDR3aa: CASSPDRAYGYTF
d_gene: -; abundance: -; v_gene: TRBV6-5; j_gene: TRBJ2-5; CDR3nt: TGTGCCAGCAAGAATCAGGAGACCCAGTACTTC; CDR3aa: CASKNQETQYF
d_gene: -; abundance: once; v_gene: TRBV30; j_gene: TRBJ2-7; CDR3nt: TGTGCCTGGAGAGATTGGGGGGGCGGATACGAGCAGTACTTC; CDR3aa: CAWRDWGGGYEQYF
d_gene: -; abundance: -; v_gene: TRBV5-6; j_gene: TRBJ2-7; CDR3nt: TGTGCCAGCAGCCGAGGGATCTCCTACGAGCAGTACTTC; CDR3aa: CASSRGISYEQYF
d_gene: -; abundance: -; v_gene: TRBV15; j_gene: TRBJ1-6; CDR3nt: TGTGCCACCAGCAGAGTCGGGGGGGCCTCACCCCTCCACTTT; CDR3aa: CATSRVGGASPLHF
d_gene: -; abundance: -; v_gene: TRBV9; j_gene: TRBJ1-2; CDR3nt: TGTGCCAGCAGCTCCCCAGTGTCATATGGCTACACCTTC; CDR3aa: CASSSPVSYGYTF
d_gene: -; abundance: -; v_gene: TRBV27; j_gene: TRBJ2-3; CDR3nt: TGTGCCAGCAAGGTTCGGCTAGTCCTTTCCACAGATACGCAGTATTTT; CDR3aa: CASKVRLVLSTDTQYF
d_gene: -; abundance: -; v_gene: TRBV9; j_gene: TRBJ1-1; CDR3nt: TGTGCCAGCAGCGTAGCCCAGGTGAACACTGAAGCTTTCTTT; CDR3aa: CASSVAQVNTEAFF
d_gene: -; abundance: -; v_gene: TRBV6-5; j_gene: TRBJ2-2; CDR3nt: TGTGCCAGCAGCCATCACAGTACCGGGGAGCTGTTTTTT; CDR3aa: CASSHHSTGELFF
d_gene: TRBD2; abundance: -; v_gene: TRBV4-1; j_gene: TRBJ2-3; CDR3nt: TGCGCCAGCAGCCGAATTCTAGCGGCCAGCACAGATACGCAGTATTTT; CDR3aa: CASSRILAASTDTQYF
d_gene: TRBD2; abundance: few; v_gene: TRBV11-2; j_gene: TRBJ2-1; CDR3nt: TGTGCCAGCAGCTTAGAGGGACTAGCGGGAGAATCCAATGAGCAGTTCTTC; CDR3aa: CASSLEGLAGESNEQFF
d_gene: -; abundance: -; v_gene: TRBV7-9; j_gene: TRBJ2-7; CDR3nt: TGTGCCAGCAGCCCGAGTCACCGCCCCTACGAGCAGTACTTC; CDR3aa: CASSPSHRPYEQYF
d_gene: -; abundance: -; v_gene: TRBV7-8; j_gene: TRBJ2-2; CDR3nt: TGTGCCAGCAGCTTAGTGGTGCCAGGAGGAAACACCGGGGAGCTGTTTTTT; CDR3aa: CASSLVVPGGNTGELFF
d_gene: -; abundance: -; v_gene: TRBV20-1; j_gene: TRBJ2-1; CDR3nt: TGCAGTGCCCCCCACCTAAATGAGCAGTTCTTC; CDR3aa: CSAPHLNEQFF
d_gene: -; abundance: -; v_gene: TRBV6-5; j_gene: TRBJ1-1; CDR3nt: TGTGCCAGCAGTCCCCAGTCTACTGAAGCTTTCTTT; CDR3aa: CASSPQSTEAFF
d_gene: -; abundance: once; v_gene: TRBV28; j_gene: TRBJ1-5; CDR3nt: TGTGCCAGCAGGTCGTACCTGACAGGCAATCAGCCCCAGCATTTT; CDR3aa: CASRSYLTGNQPQHF